This TCR beta chain emerged from a study of blood T cell repertoires in COVID-19. As for the study in general: Donors in the United States, Italy and Spain gave samples during acute or convalescent COVID-19. PBMCs, B-cell-depleted T cells, or T cells were the source of the cDNA or gDNA that made up the material.

Trimming took off 5 bases at V and 7 bases at J, with 17 bases between the two ends. Per the germline V gene, CDR1 is MDHEN and CDR2 is SYDVKM. The CDR3 loop spans 14 amino acids. The protocol was immunoSEQ multiplex PCR, while the TCRdb copy is restricted to in-frame clones and leaves out a portion. Among about 140,000 clones listed, more than 60% were seen once. The TCR originated in a woman aged 55 to 70 with acute or convalescent COVID-19. J is TRBJ1-2 and V is TRBV28; the D gene is possibly TRBD1 (6 bases). The sample comprised peripheral blood. The CDR3 DNA reads TGTGCCAGCAGTCCGGCTGGGGGCGCTGGTGGCTACACCTTC. Translating gives CASSPAGGAGGYTF.